The source of this T cell receptor (beta chain) is a study of shared clonotypes between healthy human individuals. CDR3 length: 14 amino acids. The V gene's germline CDR1 is SGHAT and CDR2 FQNNGV. V lost 4 bases, J lost 0 bases, and 8 bases lay in between. Splitting the CD4+ cells yielded a CD45RA+ naive subset and a CD45RA-negative memory subset. This clone was seen only a few times. Antigen: not known. The study, taken as a whole, reports: All-four-donor shared clonotypes had higher generation probabilities than non-shared clonotypes did.

Profiled with immunoSEQ multiplex PCR; TCRdb holds only in-frame clones, not every one. The sample has about 1.1 million clones, about 84% seen once. The sequenced sample consisted of memory CD4+ T cells from PBMCs. The subset was: CD45RA-negative fraction. This chain joins TRBV11-2 and TRBJ2-3; D could derive from TRBD1 or TRBD2 (5 bases each). The source of this sequence is a man between 18 and 29 years old in good health. Some clones in this sample may be carry-over from other donors' samples. The DNA of the CDR3 is TGTGCCAGCAGCTCCGGGACCAGCACAGATACGCAGTATTTT. It is translated as CASSSGTSTDTQYF.